Sequencing of this T cell receptor (beta chain) was carried out in a study of blood T cell repertoires in COVID-19. Study-wide background: The United States, Italy and Spain provided the acute and convalescent COVID-19 samples.

In the authors' workflow: Amplification of reference gene primers provided the estimated nucleated cell counts. The method was immunoSEQ multiplex PCR; TCRdb's version includes in-frame clones alone and lacks a portion of them. The DNA was the basis for D and trimming; V, J and clone size are from that table. The repertoire holds approximately 46,000 clones, with 75% to 85% as singletons. The length of the CDR3 is 15 residues. Germline values: CDR1 LGHDT, CDR2 YNNKEL (reference sequence). The J segment lost 4 bases and the V segment lost 6 bases, leaving 7 bases of the junction unmatched. The chain uses TRBV3-1 (or the pseudogene TRBV3-2) and TRBJ2-2, with TRBD2 identical over 8 bases. The sample taken for sequencing was peripheral blood. The clonotype was recovered from an older woman with acute or convalescent COVID-19. The CDR3: CASRPGGAGTGELFF. The CDR3 DNA sequence: TGTGCCAGCAGACCCGGGGGGGCGGGCACCGGGGAGCTGTTTTTT.